This TCR beta chain was recorded in a study of blood T cell repertoires in COVID-19. In its sample, this clone was seen a few times. V was clipped by 4 bases and J by 8 bases; unmatched bases: 6. This CDR3 has 13 amino acids. Germline V gives CDR1 SGHNT, CDR2 YYREEE (reference sequence). TCRdb's copy holds only in-frame clones and misses some; the assay was immunoSEQ multiplex PCR. The sample has 85,000 to 100,000 clones; less than 85% are singletons. Sequenced material: peripheral blood. The rearrangement links TRBV5-4 to TRBJ1-2; the match to TRBD1 covers 9 bases. The origin of this receptor is a woman at least 80 years old with active or convalescent COVID-19. CDR3 nucleotides: TGTGCCAGCAGCGCGGACAGGGGTCGCGGCTACACCTTC. Its protein is CASSADRGRGYTF.